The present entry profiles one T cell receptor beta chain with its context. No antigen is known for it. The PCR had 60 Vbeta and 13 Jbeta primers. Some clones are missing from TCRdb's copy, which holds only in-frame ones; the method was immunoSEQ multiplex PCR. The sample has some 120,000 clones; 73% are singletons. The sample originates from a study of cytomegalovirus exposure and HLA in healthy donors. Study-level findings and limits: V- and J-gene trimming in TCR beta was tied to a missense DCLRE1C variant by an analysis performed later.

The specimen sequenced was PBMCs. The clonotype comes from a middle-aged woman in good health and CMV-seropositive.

CDR3 nucleotide sequence: TGTGCCAGCAGCCCATTGACAGGTGAGAATCAGCCCCAGCATTTT. Translation gives CASSPLTGENQPQHF. V gene TRBV9 combines with J gene TRBJ1-5; D is perhaps TRBD1 (6 bases). CDR3 size: 15 residues. The germline V gene has CDR1 SGDLS and CDR2 YYNGEE. Trimming took 4 bases from V and 4 from J, leaving 15 bases between them.